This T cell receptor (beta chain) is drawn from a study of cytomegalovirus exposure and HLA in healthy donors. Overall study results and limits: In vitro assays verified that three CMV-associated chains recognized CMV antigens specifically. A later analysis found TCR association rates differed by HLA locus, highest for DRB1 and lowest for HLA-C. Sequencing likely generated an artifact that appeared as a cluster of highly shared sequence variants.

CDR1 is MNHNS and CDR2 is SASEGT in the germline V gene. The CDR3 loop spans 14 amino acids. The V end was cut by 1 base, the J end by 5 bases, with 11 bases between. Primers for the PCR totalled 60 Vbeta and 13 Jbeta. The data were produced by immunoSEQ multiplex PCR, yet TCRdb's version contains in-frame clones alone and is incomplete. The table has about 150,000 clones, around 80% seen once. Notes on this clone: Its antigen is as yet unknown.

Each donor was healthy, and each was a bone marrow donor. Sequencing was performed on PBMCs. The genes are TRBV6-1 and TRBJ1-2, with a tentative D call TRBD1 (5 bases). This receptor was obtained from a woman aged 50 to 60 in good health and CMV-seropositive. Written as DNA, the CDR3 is TGTGCCAGCAGTGAAGGCGGGGGACGGTATGGCTACACCTTC. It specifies CASSEGGGRYGYTF.